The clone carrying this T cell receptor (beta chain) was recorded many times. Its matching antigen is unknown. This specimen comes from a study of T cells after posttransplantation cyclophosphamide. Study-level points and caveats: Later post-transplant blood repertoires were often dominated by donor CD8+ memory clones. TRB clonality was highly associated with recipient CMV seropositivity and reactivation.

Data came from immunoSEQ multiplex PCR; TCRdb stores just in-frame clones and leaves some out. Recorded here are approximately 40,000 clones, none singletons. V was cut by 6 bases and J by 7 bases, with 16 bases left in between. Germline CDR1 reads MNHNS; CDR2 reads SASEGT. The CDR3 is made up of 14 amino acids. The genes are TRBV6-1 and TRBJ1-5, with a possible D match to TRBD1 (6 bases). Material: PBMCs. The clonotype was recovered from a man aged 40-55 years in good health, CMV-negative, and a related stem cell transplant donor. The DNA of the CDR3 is TGTGCCAGCAGCCAATCAGGGGCAGGGCAGCCCCAGCATTTT. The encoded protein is CASSQSGAGQPQHF.